Listed below are T cell receptor beta chains from one sample, sequenced in a study of blood T cell repertoires in COVID-19. Data came from immunoSEQ multiplex PCR; TCRdb stores just in-frame clones and leaves some out. The sample lists approximately 120,000 clones, about 82% occurring once. The sequencing sample was made of peripheral blood. Receptors were obtained from a human donor in a cohort sampled during active COVID-19. The CDR3 runs from the conserved cysteine through the conserved F or W. Fields, in order: V gene, D gene, clone size, J gene, CDR3 protein, CDR3 DNA. A D gene is named only where the DNA matches it firmly. Clone size is not always given. Where it is, it says once, few, many or a class for expanded clones.

TRBV5-1	TRBD2	-	TRBJ2-2	CASSSPAGGEPGELFF	TGCGCCAGCAGCTCGCCAGCGGGAGGGGAGCCCGGGGAGCTGTTTTTT
TRBV18	TRBD2	few	TRBJ2-1	CASSRLAGGKRSYNEQFF	TGTGCCAGCTCGCGACTAGCGGGAGGAAAGAGGTCCTACAATGAGCAGTTCTTC
TRBV7-8	TRBD2	-	TRBJ2-7	CASSGLAMNEQYF	TGTGCCAGCAGTGGACTAGCGATGAACGAGCAGTACTTC
TRBV11-2	-	-	TRBJ1-5	CASSNIQGRGQPQHF	TGTGCCAGCAGCAATATACAGGGAAGAGGACAGCCCCAGCATTTT
TRBV7-2	-	-	TRBJ2-3	CASSPRAGPSTDTQYF	TGTGCCAGCAGCCCCCGGGCAGGGCCAAGCACAGATACGCAGTATTTT
TRBV27	-	-	TRBJ2-6	CASSALAGWAGANVLTF	TGTGCCAGCAGTGCTCTGGCAGGGTGGGCTGGGGCCAACGTCCTGACTTTC
TRBV7-9	-	-	TRBJ1-4	CASSSPGIEKLFF	TGTGCCAGCAGCTCTCCGGGTATCGAAAAACTGTTTTTT
TRBV15	TRBD2	-	TRBJ2-3	CATSRGTRLAGGLAQYF	TGTGCCACCAGCAGAGGGACTCGACTAGCGGGAGGGCTCGCGCAGTATTTT
TRBV18	-	few	TRBJ2-2	CASSPLAAVNTGELFF	TGTGCCAGCTCACCCCTCGCGGCGGTAAATACCGGGGAGCTGTTTTTT
TRBV20-1	-	few	TRBJ2-1	CSASGPGKTGGNEQFF	TGCAGTGCTAGTGGCCCGGGGAAGACTGGCGGGAATGAGCAGTTCTTC
TRBV6-6	-	-	TRBJ2-7	CASSYYGYGEQYF	TGTGCCAGCAGTTACTACGGGTACGGGGAGCAGTACTTC
TRBV3-1/TRBV3-2	TRBD2	-	TRBJ2-1	CASRWSGRAVNEQFF	TGTGCCAGCAGATGGAGCGGGAGGGCCGTCAATGAGCAGTTCTTC
TRBV7-9	-	-	TRBJ2-3	CASSSGGTDTQYF	TGTGCCAGCAGCTCAGGGGGCACAGATACGCAGTATTTT